Listed below are T cell receptor beta chains from one sample, sequenced in a study of cytomegalovirus exposure and HLA in healthy donors. Assay: immunoSEQ multiplex PCR; the TCRdb copy retains only in-frame clones and omits some. The sample lists about 65,000 clones; over 75% were seen once. The sample was PBMCs. These receptors all come from a woman under 40 in good health and CMV-seronegative. Both conserved end residues are trimmed from each CDR3.

13	TRBV6-5	TRBJ2-7	ASSFDRASAYEQY
12	TRBV9	TRBJ2-5	ASSLPGNQETQY
12	TRBV2	TRBJ2-5	ASSDRDNQETQY
11	TRBV10-1	TRBJ1-4	AISWDCNEKLF
15	TRBV2	TRBJ2-7	ASSDLGRDRDSYEQY
13	TRBV7-9	TRBJ1-1	ASSWGRGQYTEAF
13	TRBV5-4	TRBJ2-1	ASSFPTPSGGEQF
12	TRBV18	TRBJ1-5	ASSPRTGNQPQH
10	TRBV7-2	TRBJ2-1	AIEGRGNEQF
13	TRBV11-2	TRBJ2-3	ASSSGDTSTDTQY